This T cell receptor (beta chain) was recovered during a study of blood T cell repertoires in COVID-19. Study-level background: The analysed material was cDNA or gDNA that came from T cells, B-cell-depleted T cells, or PBMCs.

Methods used by the authors: Amplification of reference gene primers was used by the study to estimate nucleated cell counts. TCRdb keeps only in-frame clones here, not all; method: immunoSEQ multiplex PCR. Clone size and V and J calls were adopted from that table, with D and trimming inferred from the DNA. The table shows tens of thousands of clones, with over 70% occurring only once. V gave up 7 bases and J gave up 4 bases, with 8 bases separating them. CDR1 is LNHDA and CDR2 is SQIVND in the germline V gene (reference sequence). The CDR3 totals 12 residues. This rearrangement joins TRBV19 to TRBJ1-5; the D is unclear. The specimen was peripheral blood. This receptor was obtained from an elderly man with active or convalescent COVID-19. The DNA of the CDR3 is TGTGCCAGTAACAACGGGAATCAGCCCCAGCATTTT. Its protein is CASNNGNQPQHF.